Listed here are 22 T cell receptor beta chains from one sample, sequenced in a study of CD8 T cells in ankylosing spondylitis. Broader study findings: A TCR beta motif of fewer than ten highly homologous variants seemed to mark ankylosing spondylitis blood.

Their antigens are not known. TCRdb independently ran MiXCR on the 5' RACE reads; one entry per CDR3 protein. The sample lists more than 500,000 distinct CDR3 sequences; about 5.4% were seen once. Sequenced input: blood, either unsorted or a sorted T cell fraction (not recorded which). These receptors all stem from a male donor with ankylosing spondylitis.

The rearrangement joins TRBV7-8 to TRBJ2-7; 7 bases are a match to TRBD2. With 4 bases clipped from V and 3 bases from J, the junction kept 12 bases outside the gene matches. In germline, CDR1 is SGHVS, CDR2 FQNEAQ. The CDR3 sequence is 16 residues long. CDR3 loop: CASSSLGKRGDYEQYF. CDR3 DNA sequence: TGTGCCAGCAGCTCGCTCGGGAAGCGGGGAGACTACGAGCAGTACTTC. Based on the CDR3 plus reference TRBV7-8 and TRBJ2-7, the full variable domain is GAGVSQSPRYKVAKRGQDVALRCDPISGHVSLFWYQQALGQGPEFLTYFQNEAQLDKSGLPSDRFFAERPEGSVSTLKIQRTQQEDSAVYLCASSSLGKRGDYEQYFGPGTRLTVT.

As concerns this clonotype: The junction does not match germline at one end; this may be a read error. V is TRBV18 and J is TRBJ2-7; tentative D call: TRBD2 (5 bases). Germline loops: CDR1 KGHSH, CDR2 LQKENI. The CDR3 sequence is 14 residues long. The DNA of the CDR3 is TGTGCCAGCTCACCAGGCCCGAGGGAGTTAAATCTGAACTTC. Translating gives CASSPGPRELNLNF.

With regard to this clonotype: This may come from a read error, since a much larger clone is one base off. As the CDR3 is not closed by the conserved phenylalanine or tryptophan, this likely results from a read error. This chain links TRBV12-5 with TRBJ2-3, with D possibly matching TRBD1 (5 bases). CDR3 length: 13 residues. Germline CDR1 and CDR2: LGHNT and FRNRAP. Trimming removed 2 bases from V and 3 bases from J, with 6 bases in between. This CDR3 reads CASGLSGTDTQYL. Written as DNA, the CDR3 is TGTGCTAGTGGTTTGTCAGGGACAGATACGCAGTATCTT.

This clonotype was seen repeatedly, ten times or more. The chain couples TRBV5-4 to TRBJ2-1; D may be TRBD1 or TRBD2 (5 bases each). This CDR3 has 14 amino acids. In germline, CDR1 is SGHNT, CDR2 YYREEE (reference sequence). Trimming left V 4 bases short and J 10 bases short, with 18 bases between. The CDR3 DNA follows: TGTGCCAGCAGCCCAGGGCGGCCTGAGCGGGAGCAGTTCTTC. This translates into CASSPGRPEREQFF.

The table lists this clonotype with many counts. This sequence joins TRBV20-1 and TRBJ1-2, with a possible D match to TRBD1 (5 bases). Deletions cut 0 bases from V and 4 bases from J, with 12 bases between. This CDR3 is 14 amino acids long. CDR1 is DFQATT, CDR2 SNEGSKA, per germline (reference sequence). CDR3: CSARDHKGSYGYTF. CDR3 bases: TGCAGTGCTAGAGATCATAAGGGGTCCTATGGCTACACCTTC.

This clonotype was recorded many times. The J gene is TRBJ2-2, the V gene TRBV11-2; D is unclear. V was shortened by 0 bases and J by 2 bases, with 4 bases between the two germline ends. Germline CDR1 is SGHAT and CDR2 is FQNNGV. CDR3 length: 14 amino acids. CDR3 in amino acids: CASSLDTNTGELFF. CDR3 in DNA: TGTGCCAGCAGCTTAGACACAAACACCGGGGAGCTGTTTTTT.

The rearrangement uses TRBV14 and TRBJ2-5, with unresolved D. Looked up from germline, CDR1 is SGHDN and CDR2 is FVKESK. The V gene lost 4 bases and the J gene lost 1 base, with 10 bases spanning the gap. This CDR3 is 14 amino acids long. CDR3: CASSPWTGQETQYF. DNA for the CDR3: TGTGCCAGCAGCCCATGGACGGGCCAAGAGACCCAGTACTTC.

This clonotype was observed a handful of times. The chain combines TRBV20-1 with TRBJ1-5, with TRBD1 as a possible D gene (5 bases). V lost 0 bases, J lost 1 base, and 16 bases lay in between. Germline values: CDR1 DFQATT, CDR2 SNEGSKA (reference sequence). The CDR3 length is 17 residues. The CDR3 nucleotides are TGCAGTGCTAGAGATCCGCGGTCAGGGCGCAGCAATCAGCCCCAGCATTTT. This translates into CSARDPRSGRSNQPQHF.

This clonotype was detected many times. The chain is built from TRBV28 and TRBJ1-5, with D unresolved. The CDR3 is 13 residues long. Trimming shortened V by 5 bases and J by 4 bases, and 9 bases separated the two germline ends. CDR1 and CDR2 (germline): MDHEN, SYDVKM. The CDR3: CASSVPLNQPQHF. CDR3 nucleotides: TGTGCCAGCAGTGTCCCACTTAATCAGCCCCAGCATTTT.

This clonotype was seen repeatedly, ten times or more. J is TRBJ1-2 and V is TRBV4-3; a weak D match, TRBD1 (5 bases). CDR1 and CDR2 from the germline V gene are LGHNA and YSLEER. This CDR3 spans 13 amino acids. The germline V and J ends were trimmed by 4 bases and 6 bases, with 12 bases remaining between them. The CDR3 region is CASSPHRNNGYTF. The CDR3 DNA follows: TGCGCCAGCAGCCCCCACAGGAACAATGGCTACACCTTC.

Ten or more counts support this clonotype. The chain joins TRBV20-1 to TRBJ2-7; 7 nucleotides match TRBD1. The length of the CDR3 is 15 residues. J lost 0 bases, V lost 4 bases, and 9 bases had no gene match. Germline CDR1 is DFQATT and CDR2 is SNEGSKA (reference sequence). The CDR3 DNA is TGCAGTGCTATTAGCGTAGGGGGCGCCTCCTACGAGCAGTACTTC. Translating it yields CSAISVGGASYEQYF.

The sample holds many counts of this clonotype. The CDR3 bases are TGCGCCAGCAGCCAAGATTCGGCACTAGCGGGAGTCCCGAGCTCCTACAATGAGCAGTTCTTC. This codes for CASSQDSALAGVPSSYNEQFF. The chain carries TRBV4-1 and TRBJ2-1; the match to TRBD2 covers 11 bases. The junction had 13 bases not matched to a gene; V was cut back by 0 bases and J by 0 bases. The length of the CDR3 is 21 residues. Per the germline V gene, CDR1 is MGHRA and CDR2 is YSYEKL.

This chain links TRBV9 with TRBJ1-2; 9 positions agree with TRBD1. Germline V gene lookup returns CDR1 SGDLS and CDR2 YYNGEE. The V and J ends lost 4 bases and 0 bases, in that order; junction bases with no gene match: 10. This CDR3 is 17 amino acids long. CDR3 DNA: TGTGCCAGCAGCCTCAACAGGGGGCCACGACCTAACTATGGCTACACCTTC. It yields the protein CASSLNRGPRPNYGYTF.

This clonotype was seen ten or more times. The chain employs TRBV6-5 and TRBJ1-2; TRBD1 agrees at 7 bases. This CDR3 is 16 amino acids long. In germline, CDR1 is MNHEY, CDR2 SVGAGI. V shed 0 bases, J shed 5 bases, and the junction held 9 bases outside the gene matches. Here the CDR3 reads CASSYSVIGGGYGYTF. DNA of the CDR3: TGTGCCAGCAGTTACTCGGTTATAGGGGGCGGTTATGGCTACACCTTC.

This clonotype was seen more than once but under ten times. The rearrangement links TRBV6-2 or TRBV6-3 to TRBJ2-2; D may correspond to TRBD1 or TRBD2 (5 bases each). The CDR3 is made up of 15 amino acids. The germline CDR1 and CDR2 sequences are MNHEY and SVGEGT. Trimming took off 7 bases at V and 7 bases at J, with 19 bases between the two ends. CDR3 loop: CASTYGTRGSGELFF. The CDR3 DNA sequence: TGTGCCAGCACCTATGGGACCCGTGGAAGCGGGGAGCTGTTTTTT.

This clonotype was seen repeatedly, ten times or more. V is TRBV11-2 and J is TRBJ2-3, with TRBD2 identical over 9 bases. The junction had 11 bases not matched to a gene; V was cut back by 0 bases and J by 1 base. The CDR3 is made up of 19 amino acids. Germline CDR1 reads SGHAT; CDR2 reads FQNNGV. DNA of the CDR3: TGTGCCAGCAGCTTAGAAGGGCCGGGTAGCGGGAGAGGCACAGATACGCAGTATTTT. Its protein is CASSLEGPGSGRGTDTQYF.

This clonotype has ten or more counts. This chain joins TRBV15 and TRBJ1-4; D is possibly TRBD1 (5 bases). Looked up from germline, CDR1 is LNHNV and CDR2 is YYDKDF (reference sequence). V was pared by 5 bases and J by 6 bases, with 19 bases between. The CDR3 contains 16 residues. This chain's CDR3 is CATSPRQSARDEKLFF. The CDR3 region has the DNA TGTGCCACCAGCCCACGACAGTCCGCCCGTGATGAAAAACTGTTTTTT.

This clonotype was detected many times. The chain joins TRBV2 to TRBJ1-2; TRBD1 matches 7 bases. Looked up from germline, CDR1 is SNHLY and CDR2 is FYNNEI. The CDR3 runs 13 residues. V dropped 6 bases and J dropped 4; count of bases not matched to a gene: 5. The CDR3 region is CASRRRGTYGYTF. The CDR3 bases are TGTGCCAGCAGGCGCAGGGGGACCTATGGCTACACCTTC.

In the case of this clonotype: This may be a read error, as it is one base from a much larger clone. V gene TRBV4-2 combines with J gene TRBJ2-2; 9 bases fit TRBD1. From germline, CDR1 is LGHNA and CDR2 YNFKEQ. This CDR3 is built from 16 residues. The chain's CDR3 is CASSQAQGANTGQLFF. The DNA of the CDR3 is TGTGCCAGCAGCCAAGCACAGGGGGCGAACACCGGGCAGCTGTTTTTT.

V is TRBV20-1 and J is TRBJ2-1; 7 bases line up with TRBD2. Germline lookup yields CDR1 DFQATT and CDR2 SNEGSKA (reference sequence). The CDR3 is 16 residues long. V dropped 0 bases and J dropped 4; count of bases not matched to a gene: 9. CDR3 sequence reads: CSARDLVASGYNEQFF. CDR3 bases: TGCAGTGCTAGAGATCTGGTGGCTAGCGGATACAATGAGCAGTTCTTC.

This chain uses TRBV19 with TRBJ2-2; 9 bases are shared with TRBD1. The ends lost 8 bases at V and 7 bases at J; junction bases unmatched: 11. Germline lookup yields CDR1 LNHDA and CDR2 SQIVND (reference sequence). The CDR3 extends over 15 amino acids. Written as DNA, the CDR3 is TGTGCCAGTGTCCTAACAGGGGGCTTCGGCGGGGAGCTGTTTTTT. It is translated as CASVLTGGFGGELFF.

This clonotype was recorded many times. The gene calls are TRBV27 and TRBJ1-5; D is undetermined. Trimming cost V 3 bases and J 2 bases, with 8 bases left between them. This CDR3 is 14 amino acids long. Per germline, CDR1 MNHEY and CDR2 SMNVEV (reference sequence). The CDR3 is CASSFRRGNQPQHF. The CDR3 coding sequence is TGTGCCAGCAGTTTTCGTCGGGGCAATCAGCCCCAGCATTTT.